Following are 29 T cell receptor beta chains from one sample sequenced in a study of blood T cells in healthy people across ages. The authors ran a second PCR of roughly 6 to 12 cycles using a sample-barcoded 5' primer and a J-beta primer mix. TCRdb fed the 5' RACE reads into MiXCR, producing one record per CDR3 protein. In the table there are about 1,800,000 distinct CDR3 sequences, approximately 30% of which are singletons. Sequenced: blood. These receptors all stem from a woman in her twenties or thirties in good health.

The chain is built from TRBV5-1 and TRBJ1-1; the D is unclear. This CDR3 has 15 residues. Germline CDR1 and CDR2: SGHRS and YFSETQ. V gave up 0 bases and J gave up 0 bases, with 9 bases separating them. CDR3 region: CASSLGSRVNTEAFF. CDR3 bases: TGCGCCAGCAGCTTGGGGTCACGGGTGAACACTGAAGCTTTCTTT.

As for this clonotype: An end of the junction differs from the germline gene, which may be a read error. V is TRBV18 and J is TRBJ2-1; TRBD1 matches at 7 bases. CDR3 length: 15 residues. The V gene's germline CDR1 is KGHSH and CDR2 LQKENI. CDR3 amino acids: CASSPGQNPESEQFF. The CDR3 DNA is TGTGCCAGTTCACCGGGACAGAACCCCGAGAGTGAGCAGTTCTTC.

This chain uses TRBV20-1 with TRBJ1-1, with D possibly TRBD1 on 6 matching bases. The CDR3 has 13 residues. Per the germline V gene, CDR1 is DFQATT and CDR2 is SNEGSKA (reference sequence). The germline V and J ends were trimmed by 7 bases and 1 base, with 13 bases remaining between them. CDR3 residues: CSEQGQGNTEAFF. DNA of the CDR3: TGCAGTGAACAGGGCCAGGGGAACACTGAAGCTTTCTTT.

This clonotype was recorded many times. The chain joins TRBV2 to TRBJ2-1; possibly TRBD2 for D (6 bases). Looked up from germline, CDR1 is SNHLY and CDR2 is FYNNEI. The length of the CDR3 is 16 residues. The V end was cut by 4 bases, the J end by 8 bases, with 21 bases between. The chain's CDR3 is CASSAVGVGGRDEQFF. As DNA, the CDR3 is TGTGCCAGCAGTGCCGTGGGAGTGGGGGGTCGGGATGAGCAGTTCTTC. Full variable domain (rest looked up from reference TRBV2 and TRBJ2-1): EPEVTQTPSHQVTQMGQEVILRCVPISNHLYFYWYRQILGQKVEFLVSFYNNEISEKSEIFDDQFSVERPDGSNFTLKIRSTKLEDSAMYFCASSAVGVGGRDEQFFGPGTRLTVL.

This chain uses TRBV29-1 with TRBJ2-6; the D is unclear. Germline loops: CDR1 SQVTM, CDR2 ANQGSEA. V was clipped by 0 bases and J by 1 base, with 4 bases between them. The CDR3 has 14 amino acids. CDR3 nucleotide sequence: TGCAGCGTTGAAGATCTGTCTGGGGCCAACGTCCTGACTTTC. Translated, it gives CSVEDLSGANVLTF.

V is TRBV12-3 or TRBV12-4 and J is TRBJ1-5; maybe TRBD1 (6 bases). The CDR3 runs 14 residues. The germline V and J ends were trimmed by 6 bases and 6 bases, with 15 bases remaining between them. In DNA form, the CDR3 reads TGTGCCAGCAGGGTGGGGGGGCAGGGTCAGCCCCAGCATTTT. This encodes CASRVGGQGQPQHF.

This clonotype has only a few counts. J is TRBJ2-5 and V is TRBV4-1, with a tentative D call TRBD2 (5 bases). TRBJ2-7 explains the end of the DNA better; the J call may be wrong. The CDR3 runs 14 residues. Germline values: CDR1 MGHRA, CDR2 YSYEKL. The CDR3 sequence is CASSQGASGDEQYF. CDR3 DNA sequence: TGCGCCAGCAGCCAAGGTGCCAGCGGCGACGAGCAGTACTTC.

This chain uses TRBV2 with TRBJ1-1; 8 nucleotides agree with TRBD1. CDR3 length: 15 residues. With V trimmed by 6 bases and J by 0 bases, 6 bases remained unmatched. Germline CDR1 and CDR2: SNHLY and FYNNEI. The CDR3 region has the DNA TGTGCCAGCAGGGGACAGGCGTTGATGAACACTGAAGCTTTCTTT. Translating gives CASRGQALMNTEAFF. Filled out from reference TRBV2 and TRBJ1-1, the complete variable domain reads EPEVTQTPSHQVTQMGQEVILRCVPISNHLYFYWYRQILGQKVEFLVSFYNNEISEKSEIFDDQFSVERPDGSNFTLKIRSTKLEDSAMYFCASRGQALMNTEAFFGQGTRLTVV.

About this clonotype itself: A read error may account for a junction end that differs from germline. The chain carries TRBV20-1 and TRBJ2-1; no definite D call. The DNA matches TRBJ2-7 better at its end, which makes the J call doubtful. This CDR3 contains 14 residues. Per the germline V gene, CDR1 is DFQATT and CDR2 is SNEGSKA (reference sequence). CDR3 in amino acids: CIATNRVSYNEQYF. CDR3 bases: TGCATTGCTACCAACCGAGTCTCCTACAATGAGCAGTACTTC.

Only one count was recorded for this clonotype. The V and J genes are TRBV9 and TRBJ2-1, with 8 bases that match TRBD1. The germline V gene encodes CDR1 SGDLS and CDR2 YYNGEE. This CDR3 region has 18 residues. Losses at the gene ends were 3 bases for V and 8 bases for J; bases not matched to a gene: 19. The DNA for the CDR3 is TGTGCCAGCAGCGGGCCTCAGGGGGCGCTGGCCGGGTGGGATGAGCAGTTCTTC. This sequence encodes CASSGPQGALAGWDEQFF.

A note on this clonotype: The junction does not match germline at one end; this may be a read error. The chain carries TRBV5-5 and TRBJ1-5; possibly TRBD1 for D (5 bases). This CDR3 is 14 amino acids long. Germline V gives CDR1 SGHKS, CDR2 YYEKEE (reference sequence). Written as DNA, the CDR3 is TGTGCCAGCAGCTGGGGGACGGCTGATCAGCCTCAGCATTTT. This translates into CASSWGTADQPQHF.

Concerning this clonotype itself: A single base separates this from a much larger clone, so it may be a read error. The V call is TRBV7-2, the J call TRBJ2-1, with 8 bases fitting TRBD1. V lost 5 bases to trimming and J lost 14 bases; unmatched junction nucleotides: 11. Germline V CDR1 and CDR2: SGHTA, FQGNSA. The CDR3 spans 13 residues. DNA for the CDR3: TGTGCCAGCAGCGATTGCAGGGGGCGTGGTGAGTTCTTC. Its protein product is CASSDCRGRGEFF.

The count of this clonotype is one. V gene TRBV12-3 or TRBV12-4 combines with J gene TRBJ1-5; 8 bases agree with TRBD1. The CDR3 covers 14 residues. V lost 5 bases and J lost 5; bases outside the gene matches: 5. The CDR3 here is CASSPYRGDQPQHF. In nucleotides, the CDR3 is TGTGCCAGCAGTCCCTACAGGGGGGATCAGCCCCAGCATTTT.

This clonotype appeared many times. The chain links TRBV7-9 to TRBJ2-1, with D perhaps TRBD2 (5 bases). The germline V gene has CDR1 SEHNR and CDR2 FQNEAQ (reference sequence). V was pared by 7 bases and J by 8 bases, with 18 bases between. This CDR3 is built from 14 residues. As DNA, the CDR3 is TGTGCCAGCACCTCGCAGTCAGCGGAGTATGAGCAGTTCTTC. Translation gives CASTSQSAEYEQFF.

The chain couples TRBV18 to TRBJ1-2; D remains unclear. This CDR3 has 13 residues. Between the trimmed V and J ends, which lost 2 bases and 8 bases, there was a span of 12 bases. Germline V gene data show CDR1 as KGHSH and CDR2 as LQKENI. This CDR3 is CASSPKEETGYTF. As DNA, the CDR3 is TGTGCCAGCTCACCAAAAGAGGAAACGGGCTACACCTTC.

The table lists this clonotype with a few counts. V is TRBV2 and J is TRBJ2-3; the match to TRBD2 covers 12 bases. There are 16 residues in the CDR3. J gave up 4 bases and V 5 bases, and 7 bases lay outside the gene matches. CDR1 SNHLY and CDR2 FYNNEI come from the germline V gene. CDR3 DNA: TGTGCCAGCAGTTCTAGCGGGGGGGCCGTTGCAGATACGCAGTATTTT. Protein product: CASSSSGGAVADTQYF.

The genes are TRBV25-1 and TRBJ2-2; maybe TRBD1 (6 bases). V dropped 3 bases and J dropped 7 bases, with 15 bases sitting between them. CDR3 length equals 15 residues. Germline CDR1 MGHDK, CDR2 SYGVNS. Here the CDR3 DNA reads TGTGCCAGCAGTGAGTCGGCAGGGGTGGTCGGGGAGCTGTTTTTT. Residues: CASSESAGVVGELFF.

J is TRBJ2-7 and V is TRBV7-8; weak D call: TRBD2 (5 bases). Germline CDR1 reads SGHVS; CDR2 reads FQNEAQ. This CDR3 has 14 residues. Trimming stripped 6 bases from V and 2 bases from J, with 14 bases between. The CDR3 DNA follows: TGTGCCAGCAGAATTAGCGCATTTCCCTACGAGCAGTACTTC. This encodes CASRISAFPYEQYF.

V usage is TRBV5-1 and J usage is TRBJ2-4; TRBD2 matches 7 bases. The CDR3 is made up of 15 amino acids. Germline CDR1 and CDR2: SGHRS and YFSETQ. V gave up 0 bases and J gave up 6 bases; unmatched junction bases: 6. Written as DNA, the CDR3 is TGCGCCAGCAGCTTGGCCGGGGGGAGTCGAAACATTCAGTACTTC. Translated: CASSLAGGSRNIQYF.

This clonotype showed up just a few times. The rearrangement links TRBV18 to TRBJ2-5; a possible D gene is TRBD1 (7 bases). The CDR3 covers 18 residues. The germline V and J ends were trimmed by 2 bases and 5 bases, with 24 bases remaining between them. Germline assignment: CDR1 KGHSH and CDR2 LQKENI. The CDR3 spells CASSPSNRGLGGKETQYF. The CDR3 bases are TGTGCCAGCTCACCATCGAACAGGGGCCTGGGGGGCAAGGAGACCCAGTACTTC.

With regard to this clonotype: A read error may account for a junction end that differs from germline. The chain has TRBV5-1 and TRBJ1-6; TRBD1 might be the D (6 bases). The CDR3 extends over 16 amino acids. CDR1 and CDR2 from the germline V gene are SGHRS and YFSETQ. Written as DNA, the CDR3 is TGCGCCAGCAGCTTGGAATTCGGACAGAAGAATTCGCCCCTCCACTTT. Protein sequence: CASSLEFGQKNSPLHF.

This clonotype was picked up a small number of times. The chain combines TRBV24-1 with TRBJ2-3, with D perhaps TRBD2 (5 bases). V was clipped by 6 bases and J by 0 bases, with 30 bases between them. Germline CDR1 is KGHDR and CDR2 is SFDVKD. CDR3 length: 21 residues. In DNA, the CDR3 is TGTGCCACCAGTTGGCGGACTTTCTCGCGAAGGCACCTTATAAGCACAGATACGCAGTATTTT. This encodes CATSWRTFSRRHLISTDTQYF.

This clonotype was picked up a small number of times. The chain links TRBV5-1 to TRBJ2-2, with 11 bases identical to TRBD2. The CDR3 is made up of 17 amino acids. CDR1 and CDR2 (germline): SGHRS, YFSETQ. J was trimmed by 4 bases and V by 5 bases; bases with no gene match: 10. For the CDR3, the DNA is TGCGCCAGCAGATCAGGAAGGCTAGCGGGGGGCACCGGGGAGCTGTTTTTT. Its translation: CASRSGRLAGGTGELFF.

This clonotype was found many times. The CDR3 DNA reads as TGTGCCAGCAGCCAACACCTGGCAGCAGATACGCAGTATTTT. Amino acid sequence: CASSQHLAADTQYF. The chain recombines TRBV6-5 with TRBJ2-3; no reliable D call. Germline CDR1 reads MNHEY; CDR2 reads SVGAGI. V lost 6 bases to trimming and J lost 4 bases, with 14 bases between them. The CDR3 has 14 residues.

This clonotype was recorded many times. The V gene is TRBV6-6, the J gene TRBJ2-7; tentative D call: TRBD2 (5 bases). V was clipped by 0 bases and J by 0 bases, with 9 bases between them. CDR3 length: 15 amino acids. The germline gives CDR1 MNHNY, CDR2 SVGAGI (reference sequence). DNA of the CDR3: TGTGCCAGCAGTTACTCCGGCGGAGGCTCCTACGAGCAGTACTTC. Protein sequence: CASSYSGGGSYEQYF.

This clonotype was recorded a few times. A much larger clone lies one base from this, so it may be a read error. The chain carries TRBV29-1 and TRBJ2-1; D ambiguous. The ends were cut back, 0 bases at V and 4 bases at J, with 4 bases in the middle. Germline CDR1 reads SQVTM; CDR2 reads ANQGSEA. The CDR3 totals 12 residues. In DNA, the CDR3 is TGCAGCGTTGAAGACGGATACAATGAGCAGTTCTTC. This sequence encodes CSVEDGYNEQFF.

Ten or more counts support this clonotype. The rearrangement uses TRBV20-1 and TRBJ2-4, with a tentative D call TRBD1 (6 bases). Trimming took off 3 bases at V and 1 base at J, with 16 bases between the two ends. Germline V gives CDR1 DFQATT, CDR2 SNEGSKA (reference sequence). This CDR3 is 16 amino acids long. The CDR3 reads CSARDTGSAAKNIQYF. DNA of the CDR3: TGCAGTGCTAGGGACACAGGGTCTGCGGCCAAAAACATTCAGTACTTC.

This clonotype appeared a single time. The chain recombines TRBV5-1 with TRBJ2-4; D is undetermined. Gene TRBJ2-7 matches the end of the DNA better, so the J call may be wrong. This CDR3 is built from 16 residues. CDR1 is SGHRS and CDR2 is YFSETQ in the germline V gene. As DNA, the CDR3 is TGCGCCAGCAGCCTATCGACGGCGGTTCTATTCTACGAGCAGTACTTC. As protein: CASSLSTAVLFYEQYF.

This clonotype was recorded many times. This sequence joins TRBV7-3 and TRBJ1-2, with D unresolved. V was cut by 4 bases and J by 6 bases, with 15 bases left in between. The germline CDR1 and CDR2 sequences are SGHTA and FQGTGA. The CDR3 length is 14 residues. This CDR3 is CASSSGRNSHGYTF. In DNA, the CDR3 is TGTGCCAGCAGCTCTGGCAGGAACTCCCATGGCTACACCTTC.